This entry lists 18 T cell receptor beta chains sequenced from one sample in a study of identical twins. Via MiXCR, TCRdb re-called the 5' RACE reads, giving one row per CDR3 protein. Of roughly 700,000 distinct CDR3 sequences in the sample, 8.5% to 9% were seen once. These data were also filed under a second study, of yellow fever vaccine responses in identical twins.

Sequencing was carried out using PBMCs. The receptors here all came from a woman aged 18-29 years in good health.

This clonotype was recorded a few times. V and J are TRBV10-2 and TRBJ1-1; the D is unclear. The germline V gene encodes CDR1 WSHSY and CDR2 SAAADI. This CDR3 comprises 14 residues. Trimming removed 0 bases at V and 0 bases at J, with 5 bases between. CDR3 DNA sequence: TGCGCCAGCAGTGAGTCGGAATTGAACACTGAAGCTTTCTTT. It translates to CASSESELNTEAFF.

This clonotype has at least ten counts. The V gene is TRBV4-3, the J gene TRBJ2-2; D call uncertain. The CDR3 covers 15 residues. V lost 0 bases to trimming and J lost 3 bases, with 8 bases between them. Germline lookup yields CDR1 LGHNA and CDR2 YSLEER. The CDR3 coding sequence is TGCGCCAGCAGCCAAGAAAGACGGCACACCGGGGAGCTGTTTTTT. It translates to CASSQERRHTGELFF.

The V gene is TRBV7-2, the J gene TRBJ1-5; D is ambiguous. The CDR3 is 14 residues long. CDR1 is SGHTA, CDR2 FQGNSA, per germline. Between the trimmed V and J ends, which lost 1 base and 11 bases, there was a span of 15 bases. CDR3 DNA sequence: TGTGCCAGCAGCTTAGACCCACTCACTCGGACCCAGCATTTT. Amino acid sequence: CASSLDPLTRTQHF.

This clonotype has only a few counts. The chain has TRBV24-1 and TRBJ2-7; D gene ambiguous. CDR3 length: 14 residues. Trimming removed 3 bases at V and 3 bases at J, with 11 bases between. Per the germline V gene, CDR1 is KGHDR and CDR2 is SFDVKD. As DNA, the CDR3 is TGTGCCACCAGTGATCTCCCTATAGTCTACGAGCAGTACTTC. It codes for CATSDLPIVYEQYF.

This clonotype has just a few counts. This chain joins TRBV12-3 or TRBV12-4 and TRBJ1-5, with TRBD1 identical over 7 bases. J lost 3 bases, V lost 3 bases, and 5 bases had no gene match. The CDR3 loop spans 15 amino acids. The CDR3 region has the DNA TGTGCCAGCAGTTTTAGGGGGCTTGACAATCAGCCCCAGCATTTT. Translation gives CASSFRGLDNQPQHF.

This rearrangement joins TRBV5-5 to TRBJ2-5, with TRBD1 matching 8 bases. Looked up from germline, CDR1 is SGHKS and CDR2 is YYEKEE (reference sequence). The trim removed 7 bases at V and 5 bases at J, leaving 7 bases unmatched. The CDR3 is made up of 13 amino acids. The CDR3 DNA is TGTGCCAGCGTCGCAGGGGGCAGGGAGACCCAGTACTTC. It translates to CASVAGGRETQYF.

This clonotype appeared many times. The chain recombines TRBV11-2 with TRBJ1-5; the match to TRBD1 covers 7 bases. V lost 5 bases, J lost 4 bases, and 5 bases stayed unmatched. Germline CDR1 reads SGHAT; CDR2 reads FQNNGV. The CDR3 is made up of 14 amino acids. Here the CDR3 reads CASSAGGSNQPQHF. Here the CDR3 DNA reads TGTGCCAGCAGCGCAGGGGGATCAAATCAGCCCCAGCATTTT.

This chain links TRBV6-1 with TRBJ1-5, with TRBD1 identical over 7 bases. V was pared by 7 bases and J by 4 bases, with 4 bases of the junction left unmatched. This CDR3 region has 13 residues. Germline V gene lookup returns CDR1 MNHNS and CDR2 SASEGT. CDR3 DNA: TGTGCCAGCACCCGACAGGGAAATCAGCCCCAGCATTTT. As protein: CASTRQGNQPQHF.

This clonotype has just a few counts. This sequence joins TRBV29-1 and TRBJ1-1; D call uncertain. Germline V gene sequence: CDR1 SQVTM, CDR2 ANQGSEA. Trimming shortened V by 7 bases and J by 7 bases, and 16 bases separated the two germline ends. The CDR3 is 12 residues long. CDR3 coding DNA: TGCAGCGCGGACGGCGAGCTCCTTGAAGCTTTCTTT. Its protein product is CSADGELLEAFF.

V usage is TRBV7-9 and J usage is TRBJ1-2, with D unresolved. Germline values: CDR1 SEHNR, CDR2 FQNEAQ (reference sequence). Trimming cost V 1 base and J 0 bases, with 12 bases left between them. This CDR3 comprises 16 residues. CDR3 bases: TGTGCCAGCAGCTTAGTGTTGGGAACGGCTAACTATGGCTACACCTTC. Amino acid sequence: CASSLVLGTANYGYTF.

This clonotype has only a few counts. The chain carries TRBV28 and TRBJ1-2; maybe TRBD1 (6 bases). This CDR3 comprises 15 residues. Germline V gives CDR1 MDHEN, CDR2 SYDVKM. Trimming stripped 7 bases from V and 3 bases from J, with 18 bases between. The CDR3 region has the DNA TGTGCCAGCATGACTGGCCCCGGGGGCTACTATGGCTACACCTTC. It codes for CASMTGPGGYYGYTF.

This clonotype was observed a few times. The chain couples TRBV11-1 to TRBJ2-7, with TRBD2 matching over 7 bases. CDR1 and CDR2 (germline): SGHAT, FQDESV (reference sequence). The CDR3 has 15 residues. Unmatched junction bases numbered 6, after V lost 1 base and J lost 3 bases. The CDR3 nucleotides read TGTGCCAGCAGCTTAGGGGGAGGGTTTGTCTACGAGCAGTACTTC. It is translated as CASSLGGGFVYEQYF.

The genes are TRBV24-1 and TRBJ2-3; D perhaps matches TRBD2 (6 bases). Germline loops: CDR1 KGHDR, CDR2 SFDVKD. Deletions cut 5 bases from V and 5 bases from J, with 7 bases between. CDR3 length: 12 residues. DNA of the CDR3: TGTGCCACCAGTGTGGGGGGAGATACGCAGTATTTT. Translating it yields CATSVGGDTQYF.

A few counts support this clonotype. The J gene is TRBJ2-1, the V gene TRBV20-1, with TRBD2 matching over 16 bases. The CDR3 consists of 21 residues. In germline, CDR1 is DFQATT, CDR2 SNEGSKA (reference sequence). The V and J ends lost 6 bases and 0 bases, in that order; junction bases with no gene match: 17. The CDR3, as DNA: TGCAGTGCGCACCCCATACGGGCCGGGACTAGCGGGAGGGTCTCCTACAATGAGCAGTTCTTC. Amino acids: CSAHPIRAGTSGRVSYNEQFF.

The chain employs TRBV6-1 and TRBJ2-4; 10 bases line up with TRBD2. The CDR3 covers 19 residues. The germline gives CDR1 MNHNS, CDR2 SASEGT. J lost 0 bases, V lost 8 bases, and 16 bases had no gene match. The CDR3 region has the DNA TGTGCCAGCTCAAAAGTGGTAGCGGGAGGAAGAGTAGCCAAAAACATTCAGTACTTC. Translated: CASSKVVAGGRVAKNIQYF.

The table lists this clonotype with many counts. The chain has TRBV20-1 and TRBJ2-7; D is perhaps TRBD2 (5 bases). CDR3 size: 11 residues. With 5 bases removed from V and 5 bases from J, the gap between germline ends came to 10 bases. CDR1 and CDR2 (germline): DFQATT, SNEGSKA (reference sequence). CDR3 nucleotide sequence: TGCAGTGCTGGACTGGTTGACGAGCAGTACTTC. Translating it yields CSAGLVDEQYF.

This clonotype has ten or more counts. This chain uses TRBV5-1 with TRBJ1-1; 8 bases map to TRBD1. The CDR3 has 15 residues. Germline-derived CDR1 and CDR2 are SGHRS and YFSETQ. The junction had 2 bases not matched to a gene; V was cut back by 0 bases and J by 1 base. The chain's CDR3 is CASSLAGTGNTEAFF. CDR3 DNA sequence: TGCGCCAGCAGCTTGGCCGGGACAGGGAACACTGAAGCTTTCTTT.

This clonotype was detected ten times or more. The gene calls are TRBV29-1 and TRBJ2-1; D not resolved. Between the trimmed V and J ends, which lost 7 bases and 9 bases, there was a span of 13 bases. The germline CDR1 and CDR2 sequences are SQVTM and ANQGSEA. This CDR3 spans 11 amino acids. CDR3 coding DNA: TGCAGCGCCGCCTGGCTTGGTGAGCAGTTCTTC. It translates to CSAAWLGEQFF.